The 3 T cell receptor beta chains listed next were all sequenced from one sample in a study of blood T cells in healthy people across ages. Together with a sample-barcoded 5' primer, a J-beta primer mix was included in a second PCR lasting roughly 6 to 12 cycles. TCRdb passed the 5' RACE reads through MiXCR, listing each CDR3 protein once. The table lists under 850,000 distinct CDR3 sequences, around 36% of them singletons. Material for sequencing was blood. These receptors came from a man aged 18 to 29 in good health.

The J gene is TRBJ1-2, the V gene TRBV7-8; D uncertain. The germline V gene encodes CDR1 SGHVS and CDR2 FQNEAQ. This CDR3 has 14 residues. V lost 0 bases, J lost 6 bases, and 11 bases lay in between. CDR3 sequence reads: CASSLAGILDGYTF. The DNA of the CDR3 is TGTGCCAGCAGCTTAGCTGGGATCTTGGATGGCTACACCTTC.

This clonotype was counted ten times or more. The chain joins TRBV15 to TRBJ2-1; TRBD1 matches at 8 bases. CDR3 length equals 16 residues. Germline loops: CDR1 LNHNV, CDR2 YYDKDF (reference sequence). V dropped 1 base and J dropped 4; count of bases not matched to a gene: 6. The CDR3 DNA sequence: TGTGCCACCAGCAGAGTCGGACAGGGATATTACAATGAGCAGTTCTTC. As protein: CATSRVGQGYYNEQFF.

The chain joins TRBV28 to TRBJ2-7; D unclear. Trimming stripped 5 bases from V and 3 bases from J, with 20 bases between. CDR1 and CDR2 from the germline V gene are MDHEN and SYDVKM. The CDR3 contains 16 residues. This CDR3 reads CASSAINRGSSYEQYF. CDR3 nucleotide sequence: TGTGCCAGCAGTGCCATTAACCGTGGCAGTAGCTACGAGCAGTACTTC. Using reference TRBV28 and TRBJ2-7 for the parts outside the CDR3, the full variable domain is DVKVTQSSRYLVKRTGEKVFLECVQDMDHENMFWYRQDPGLGLRLIYFSYDVKMKEKGDIPEGYSVSREKKERFSLILESASTNQTSMYLCASSAINRGSSYEQYFGPGTRLTVT.